What follows are 5 T cell receptor beta chains derived from one specimen sequenced in a study of CXCR3-negative and CXCR3-positive naive CD8 T cells. The libraries of TRB cDNA were prepared using 5' RACE with UMI labels. After re-calling the 5' RACE reads, TCRdb lists one entry per CDR3 protein, DNA absent. Reported are tens of thousands of distinct CDR3 sequences; the ten largest clones contain around 22%. Input material: memory CD8+ T cells from blood. Receptors originate from a human donor in good health. Some clones in this sample may be carry-over from other donors' samples.

The chain uses TRBV29-1 and TRBJ2-1; TCRdb indicates TRBD2, and absent DNA this call remains unverified. The germline V gene has CDR1 SQVTM and CDR2 ANQGSEA. The CDR3 spans 20 residues. The CDR3 is CSVEWLAGEKEAGASNEQFF.

The rearrangement links TRBV5-4 to TRBJ1-1; absent DNA, TCRdb's TRBD1 call cannot be checked. The germline V gene encodes CDR1 SGHNT and CDR2 YYREEE (reference sequence). The CDR3 runs to 14 residues. This CDR3 reads CASSTRGAGTEAFF.

The chain recombines TRBV29-1 with TRBJ2-7; TCRdb calls TRBD1, which cannot be checked without DNA. The germline V gene has CDR1 SQVTM and CDR2 ANQGSEA. There are 15 residues in the CDR3. CDR3 residues: CSVEERGQASYEQYF.

The V call is TRBV28, the J call TRBJ2-5; TCRdb reports TRBD2, a call that lacks DNA to check it against. Germline loops: CDR1 MDHEN, CDR2 SYDVKM. The CDR3 is 14 residues long. CDR3 sequence: CASSILGGGETQYF.

This chain connects TRBV7-8 to TRBJ2-5; TCRdb's assignment of TRBD1 cannot be checked, as there is no DNA. The CDR3 totals 14 residues. Per the germline V gene, CDR1 is SGHVS and CDR2 is FQNEAQ. CDR3 protein: CASSSGGEVETQYF.